The clone carrying this T cell receptor (beta chain) was picked up one time. This specimen belongs to a study of blood T cell repertoires in COVID-19. The wider study: The study drew acute and convalescent COVID-19 samples from the United States, Italy and Spain. The cDNA or gDNA used as material had been derived from T cells, B-cell-depleted T cells, or PBMCs.

Per the germline V gene, CDR1 is LNHDA and CDR2 is SQIVND (reference sequence). This CDR3 has 14 amino acids. V was trimmed by 1 base and J by 6 bases, leaving 12 bases between them. TCRdb keeps only in-frame clones here, not all; method: immunoSEQ multiplex PCR. The sample has approximately 350,000 clones, 85% to 90% seen once. The receptor was derived from a woman in her seventies with COVID-19, enrolled during active disease. The rearrangement uses TRBV19 and TRBJ1-2; D is possibly TRBD1 (5 bases). Sequencing was carried out using peripheral blood. In nucleotides, the CDR3 is TGTGCCAGTAGTATAGGGGGGGAAACGAATGGCTACACCTTC. Protein product: CASSIGGETNGYTF.